The following is a TCR beta chain sequence with its context. What it binds is unknown. This record comes from a study of T cell clonotyping in hematopoietic cell transplantation. Study context: Pretransplant recipient samples were taken after cytoreduction. Study results and caveats: Few recipient clonotypes overlapped donors; over 95% were de novo at given depth. Pathologically expanded recipient clonotypes increased progressively from day 30 to day 180 as diversity fell.

The time point here: recipient sample about 28 days before transplant, after cytoreduction. There are 15 residues in the CDR3. V lost 1 base and J 14 bases, leaving 18 bases between the germline ends. The germline V gene encodes CDR1 MDHEN and CDR2 SYDVKM. Produced via immunoSEQ multiplex PCR; TCRdb's table is partial and in-frame only. The sample consists of under 30,000 clones, approximately 80% of them appearing once. This sequence joins TRBV28 and TRBJ1-6, with D possibly being TRBD1 (5 bases). The TCR sequence derives from a woman aged 30 to 39 with chronic myeloid leukemia. Some clones in this sample may be carry-over from other donors' samples. Sequencing was performed on peripheral blood mononuclear cells, taken before stem cell transplant. The CDR3 protein is CASSLSTGVGWALHF. CDR3 DNA sequence: TGTGCCAGCAGTTTATCTACGGGGGTCGGTTGGGCCCTCCACTTT.